Listed below are T cell receptor beta chains from one sample, sequenced in a study of T cell responses to AZD1222 COVID-19 vaccine. TCRdb's table, derived via immunoSEQ multiplex PCR, lists solely in-frame clones and lacks some. The repertoire holds approximately 170,000 clones, with around 93% as singletons. The sample here was peripheral blood, taken on day 0 of AZD1222 vaccination. Receptors originate from an adult in good health. CDR3s include the opening cysteine and the closing phenylalanine or tryptophan. Each record gives: CDR3 DNA, CDR3 protein, clone size, D gene, J gene, V gene. The D gene is left open where the match is weak. Size tells how often a clone was seen (once, few, many) or the class of an expanded clone, and some rows leave it out.

TGTGCCAGCAGCTGGGGGGGGACTTCCACCTACGAGCAGTACTTC | CASSWGGTSTYEQYF | . | TRBD2 | TRBJ2-7 | TRBV5-4
TGTGCCTGGAGTGGGAGGATATCGGGCAATCAGCCCCAGCATTTT | CAWSGRISGNQPQHF | . | . | TRBJ1-5 | TRBV30
TGTGCCAGCAGCTTGGGTCTTTCGAGCTCCTATAATTCACCCCTCCACTTT | CASSLGLSSSYNSPLHF | . | . | TRBJ1-6 | TRBV5-4
TGTGCCAGCAGTTTGGCTCCCCTGGTAGGGCAGCCCCAGCATTTT | CASSLAPLVGQPQHF | . | . | TRBJ1-5 | TRBV28
TGTGCCAGCAGTTACGGAGGACGCGGCTGGGGAGAAAAACTGTTTTTT | CASSYGGRGWGEKLFF | . | . | TRBJ1-4 | TRBV6-5
TGTGCCAGCAGCCATTGGGGGGCACCTGGGGAGACTGAAGCTTTCTTT | CASSHWGAPGETEAFF | . | . | TRBJ1-1 | TRBV5-4
TGCGCCAGCAGCCCCCCCCGGCCTAGCGGGTACGAGCAGTACTTC | CASSPPRPSGYEQYF | . | TRBD2 | TRBJ2-7 | TRBV4-1
TGCGCCAGCAGCCAATCGGGACTAGCGGCCAATGAGCAGTTCTTC | CASSQSGLAANEQFF | . | TRBD2 | TRBJ2-1 | TRBV4-1
TGTGCCAGCAGCCCTTCGGGCACAGTCTACAATGAGCAGTTCTTC | CASSPSGTVYNEQFF | . | . | TRBJ2-1 | TRBV13
TGCGCCAGCAGCTTGCGGGCTCCCTCTGGAAACACCATATATTTT | CASSLRAPSGNTIYF | . | . | TRBJ1-3 | TRBV5-1
TGTGCCAGCAGCCGGGGGACTAGTGGATCCTACGAGCAGTACTTC | CASSRGTSGSYEQYF | . | TRBD2 | TRBJ2-7 | TRBV3-1/TRBV3-2
TGCGCCAGCAGCCAAGAACGGACCAGCCTCCTAACGCAGTATTTT | CASSQERTSLLTQYF | . | . | TRBJ2-3 | TRBV4-1
TGTGCCAGCAGTTCTGGCCTTCTTGGCTACACCTTC | CASSSGLLGYTF | . | . | TRBJ1-2 | TRBV27
TGCAGTGCTAGTTCTCGTTCCGGGAGGGCCGACTACGAGCAGTACTTC | CSASSRSGRADYEQYF | few | TRBD2 | TRBJ2-7 | TRBV20-1
TGCGCCAGCAGCACGACAGGGGCCGGGAGGAACACTGAAGCTTTCTTT | CASSTTGAGRNTEAFF | . | TRBD1 | TRBJ1-1 | TRBV5-1
TGTGCCAGCAGGGCAGGCTATCAGCCCCAGCATTTT | CASRAGYQPQHF | . | . | TRBJ1-5 | TRBV6-5
TGTGCCAGCAGCCTCCCTAGCAGAACTAGCACAGATACGCAGTATTTT | CASSLPSRTSTDTQYF | . | . | TRBJ2-3 | TRBV5-4
TGTGCCAGCAGCTTAGGACAGTCCTACAATGAGCAGTTCTTC | CASSLGQSYNEQFF | . | . | TRBJ2-1 | TRBV11-3
TGTGCCAGCAGCGCCCCAGGGGCCTCGGAGGGAAAACTGTTTTTT | CASSAPGASEGKLFF | . | . | TRBJ1-4 | TRBV28
TGTGCCAGCAAAGCTGGGCAGAGCACAGATACGCAGTATTTT | CASKAGQSTDTQYF | . | . | TRBJ2-3 | TRBV18
TGTGCCAGCAGCCCCACCTCGACTAGCGGGAGAGGTAATGAGCAGTTCTTC | CASSPTSTSGRGNEQFF | . | TRBD2 | TRBJ2-1 | TRBV4-2
TGTGCCAGCAGCTTAGCCCTAGCGGGATATGTTGGTGAGCAGTTCTTC | CASSLALAGYVGEQFF | . | TRBD2 | TRBJ2-1 | TRBV11-2
TGTGCCAGCAGTAGCGGGACTGAATCTAACTATGGCTACACCTTC | CASSSGTESNYGYTF | . | . | TRBJ1-2 | TRBV6-6
TGTGCCAGCTCTTCGGACCATAATTCACCCCTCCACTTT | CASSSDHNSPLHF | . | . | TRBJ1-6 | TRBV18
TGTGCCAGCAGCCCCGGGGCGCCGTACGGAAACACCATATATTTT | CASSPGAPYGNTIYF | many | . | TRBJ1-3 | TRBV5-4
TGTGCCACCAGTGATTTGAATAGCGGGTACAATGAGCAGTTCTTC | CATSDLNSGYNEQFF | . | TRBD2 | TRBJ2-1 | TRBV24-1
TGTGCCAGCAGCCAAGGTGGGGCCACTTACAATGAGCAGTTCTTC | CASSQGGATYNEQFF | . | . | TRBJ2-1 | TRBV14
TGTGCCAGTACCACCAGGCGGGGGGGCAATAATCAGCCCCAGCATTTT | CASTTRRGGNNQPQHF | few | . | TRBJ1-5 | TRBV19
TGTGCCAGCAGCTCTGTGGGGGCCTTCAGAGAGCAGTACTTC | CASSSVGAFREQYF | once | . | TRBJ2-7 | TRBV5-4
TGTGCCTGGACCCCGGGACTCATCTACAATGAGCAGTTCTTC | CAWTPGLIYNEQFF | . | . | TRBJ2-1 | TRBV30
TGTGCCAGCAGTGAAATCTGGGGAGAGGCTCGCACAGATACGCAGTATTTT | CASSEIWGEARTDTQYF | . | . | TRBJ2-3 | TRBV25-1
TGTGCCAGCAGCTTAGTTGCGGGACAGGGTGCTGGAAACACCATATATTTT | CASSLVAGQGAGNTIYF | . | TRBD1 | TRBJ1-3 | TRBV7-9
TGTGCCAGCAGTAAGCGGGAGATAGTAACCGGGGAGCTGTTTTTT | CASSKREIVTGELFF | . | TRBD2 | TRBJ2-2 | TRBV11-3
TGTGCCAGCAGCCCGGTCCGCTCGTCTAACTATGGCTACACCTTC | CASSPVRSSNYGYTF | . | . | TRBJ1-2 | TRBV7-2
TGTGCCAGCAGCTTAGAGAACTCCGGGGAGCTGTTTTTT | CASSLENSGELFF | . | . | TRBJ2-2 | TRBV11-1
TGTGCCAGCTCACCACCTGGCCCAGGACAGCCCCAGCATTTT | CASSPPGPGQPQHF | . | . | TRBJ1-5 | TRBV18
TGCGCCAGCAGCCCGGCCCTAGCGGGAGGGCCCTACGGGGAGCTGTTTTTT | CASSPALAGGPYGELFF | once | TRBD2 | TRBJ2-2 | TRBV5-1
TGTGCCAGCAGCTTAGACCCCGAAGGGTTGTATGAGCAGTTCTTC | CASSLDPEGLYEQFF | . | . | TRBJ2-1 | TRBV7-9
TGTGCCAGCAGTTTATCGTTTAGCGTCTTCCCAAAGGATGAGCAGTTCTTC | CASSLSFSVFPKDEQFF | . | . | TRBJ2-1 | TRBV27
TGTGCCATTTCCGAGGTTTCTCGTGGTAATGAAAAACTGTTTTTT | CAISEVSRGNEKLFF | . | . | TRBJ1-4 | TRBV19
TGTGCCAGCAGTTTAGTCTGGACCGGGGAGCTGTTTTTT | CASSLVWTGELFF | . | . | TRBJ2-2 | TRBV28
TGTGCCAGCAGTTCCAGGAGGACAGGGGGCCTCACTGAAGCTTTCTTT | CASSSRRTGGLTEAFF | . | TRBD1 | TRBJ1-1 | TRBV6-5
TGTGCCAGCCGCTGGGGGGCCCAGCCCCAGCATTTT | CASRWGAQPQHF | . | . | TRBJ1-5 | TRBV5-8
TGCGCCAGCAGCTTGGCTGGTGGTCTAGCGGGATCGGTTGAGCAGTTCTTC | CASSLAGGLAGSVEQFF | once | TRBD2 | TRBJ2-1 | TRBV5-1
TGTGCCAGCAGCTTAGCGGGGACGCGCGAGCAGTACTTC | CASSLAGTREQYF | . | . | TRBJ2-7 | TRBV11-2
TGCGCCAGCACCCCCCCTAACGGTCCCGACGGCGAGCAGTACTTC | CASTPPNGPDGEQYF | . | . | TRBJ2-7 | TRBV5-1
TGTGCCAGCAGTATAGGGGCCACTGAAGCTTTCTTT | CASSIGATEAFF | . | . | TRBJ1-1 | TRBV6-2/TRBV6-3
TGCGCCAGCAGCCACCTGGGACAGCTGGGAAACACCATATATTTT | CASSHLGQLGNTIYF | . | TRBD1 | TRBJ1-3 | TRBV4-1
TGTGCCAGCAGCCAAGAAGCGGGAGTTGATGAGCAGTACTTC | CASSQEAGVDEQYF | . | TRBD2 | TRBJ2-7 | TRBV4-2
TGTGCCAGCAGTTCCTCGGGACTAGCGGGAGGGCGGCCCTACAATGAGCAGTTCTTC | CASSSSGLAGGRPYNEQFF | . | TRBD2 | TRBJ2-1 | TRBV27
TGTGCCAGCAGCTTCGGGACAGGGGATGCTTTCTTT | CASSFGTGDAFF | . | TRBD1 | TRBJ1-1 | TRBV7-8
TGTGCCAGCAGCGAAATCCGGGACAGGGGGCGACTGTTTTTT | CASSEIRDRGRLFF | once | TRBD1 | TRBJ1-4 | TRBV9
TGTGCCAGCAGTGGGACGACGGCGGTCGAATGGACCGTCGGCTACACCTTC | CASSGTTAVEWTVGYTF | . | . | TRBJ1-2 | TRBV25-1
TGTGCCACCAGGCCCGCCCGCGGAGGGAACACTGAAGCTTTCTTT | CATRPARGGNTEAFF | . | . | TRBJ1-1 | TRBV24-1
TGTGCCAGCAGCCACCTACCGGGACATTCCTACGAGCAGTACTTC | CASSHLPGHSYEQYF | . | . | TRBJ2-7 | TRBV6-5